The 27 T cell receptor beta chains given below trace back to one sample, sequenced in a study of OX40 agonist ivuxolimab in advanced cancers. Using immunoSEQ multiplex PCR, the repertoire was profiled, and TCRdb retains in-frame clones only, with some absent. The data contain under 55,000 clones, approximately 80% of them seen just once; the ten biggest clones take up 15%. The sequences come from CD4+ or CD8+ T cells sorted from blood, collected in a trial of the OX40 agonist ivuxolimab. These receptors were obtained from an adult with an advanced solid tumor such as melanoma, head and neck, liver or kidney cancer.

V and J are TRBV11-2 and TRBJ1-2; D gene uncertain. The CDR3 has 13 residues. Trimming cost V 0 bases and J 5 bases, with 7 bases left between them. The germline CDR1 and CDR2 sequences are SGHAT and FQNNGV. CDR3 region: CASSLDTRYGYTF. The CDR3 DNA reads as TGTGCCAGCAGCTTAGATACCCGATATGGCTACACCTTC.

The gene calls are TRBV4-1 and TRBJ1-2; D call uncertain. The V end lost 0 bases, the J end lost 6 bases, and 11 bases lay between the germline ends. Per the germline V gene, CDR1 is MGHRA and CDR2 is YSYEKL. The CDR3 sequence is 14 residues long. CDR3 protein: CASSQDPHLNGYTF. The CDR3 DNA sequence: TGCGCCAGCAGCCAAGATCCCCATTTGAATGGCTACACCTTC.

Note on this clone: This sample also contains other DNA sequences that code for the same CDR3. The chain links TRBV6-1 to TRBJ1-2; 9 nucleotides align to TRBD1. Germline CDR1 is MNHNS and CDR2 is SASEGT. The CDR3 is 15 amino acids. J was trimmed by 2 bases and V by 6 bases; bases with no gene match: 7. CDR3 sequence reads: CASRTGQGPNYGYTF. The CDR3, as DNA: TGTGCCAGCAGGACGGGACAGGGTCCAAACTATGGCTACACCTTC.

This clone was seen only once. This sequence joins TRBV28 and TRBJ2-7; TRBD1 aligns across 11 bases. Germline V gene sequence: CDR1 MDHEN, CDR2 SYDVKM. V dropped 7 bases and J dropped 5; count of bases not matched to a gene: 10. The CDR3 length is 15 residues. The CDR3 region is CASTPVGQGAHEQYF. The CDR3 bases are TGTGCCAGCACCCCTGTTGGACAGGGGGCCCACGAGCAGTACTTC.

The rearrangement links TRBV7-2 to TRBJ1-1, with 8 bases aligning to TRBD1. The CDR3 is 16 amino acids. J was trimmed by 4 bases and V by 0 bases; bases with no gene match: 7. Germline CDR1 and CDR2: SGHTA and FQGNSA. CDR3 sequence (DNA): TGTGCCAGCAGCTTAGCGGTTGCACAGGGGGGCACTGAAGCTTTCTTT. Translating it yields CASSLAVAQGGTEAFF.

The chain recombines TRBV29-1 with TRBJ1-2, with D hard to call. CDR1 and CDR2 from the germline V gene are SQVTM and ANQGSEA. The germline V and J ends were trimmed by 4 bases and 8 bases, with 11 bases remaining between them. The CDR3 has 11 residues. The CDR3 DNA is TGCAGCGTTGCGTCCCTAGAGGGCTACACCTTC. Amino acid sequence: CSVASLEGYTF.

The chain uses TRBV5-1 and TRBJ2-7, with D unresolved. This CDR3 has 13 residues. The V and J ends lost 4 bases and 3 bases respectively, with 11 bases between them. CDR1 and CDR2 from the germline V gene are SGHRS and YFSETQ. The CDR3 here is CASSNSADYEQYF. In nucleotides, the CDR3 is TGCGCCAGCAGCAACAGTGCGGACTACGAGCAGTACTTC.

This chain joins TRBV27 and TRBJ1-5; a weak D match, TRBD1 (6 bases). Trimming pared 4 bases from V and 3 bases from J, leaving 7 bases between. CDR1 and CDR2 from the germline V gene are MNHEY and SMNVEV (reference sequence). The CDR3 sequence is 13 residues long. CDR3 nucleotides: TGTGCCAGCAGTTACAGGGCCAATCAGCCCCAGCATTTT. Translating it yields CASSYRANQPQHF.

The rearrangement links TRBV9 to TRBJ2-7; 9 bases agree with TRBD1. Germline trimming cut 2 bases from V and 2 bases from J; bases unmatched to any gene: 2. This CDR3 has 14 amino acids. CDR1 is SGDLS and CDR2 is YYNGEE in the germline V gene. The CDR3 region has the DNA TGTGCCAGCAGCGTCGGGACAGGGACCTACGAGCAGTACTTC. Translation gives CASSVGTGTYEQYF.

V usage is TRBV5-4 and J usage is TRBJ2-6; D is possibly TRBD2 (6 bases). Germline CDR1 and CDR2: SGHNT and YYREEE (reference sequence). V gave up 4 bases and J gave up 0 bases, with 17 bases separating them. The CDR3 is 18 residues long. The CDR3 here is CASSLRGTPHSGANVLTF. CDR3 DNA sequence: TGTGCCAGCAGCCTGCGCGGGACTCCCCACTCTGGGGCCAACGTCCTGACTTTC. Full variable domain (rest looked up from reference TRBV5-4 and TRBJ2-6): ETGVTQSPTHLIKTRGQQVTLRCSSQSGHNTVSWYQQALGQGPQFIFQYYREEENGRGNFPPRFSGLQFPNYSSELNVNALELDDSALYLCASSLRGTPHSGANVLTFGAGSRLTVL.

The chain carries TRBV11-2 and TRBJ2-4; 7 bases line up with TRBD2. Germline CDR1 SGHAT, CDR2 FQNNGV. CDR3 length: 15 residues. V gave up 5 bases and J gave up 1 base; unmatched junction bases: 5. CDR3 sequence reads: CASSLPTSAKNIQYF. CDR3 DNA sequence: TGTGCCAGCAGCCTCCCGACTAGCGCCAAAAACATTCAGTACTTC.

The V and J genes are TRBV11-2 and TRBJ2-1; 11 bases match TRBD2. The length of the CDR3 is 12 residues. Germline V gene data show CDR1 as SGHAT and CDR2 as FQNNGV. V was pared by 9 bases and J by 5 bases, with 0 bases of the junction left unmatched. CDR3 DNA sequence: TGTGCCAGTAGCGGGGGGGACAATGAGCAGTTCTTC. Translated, it gives CASSGGDNEQFF.

The chain joins TRBV6-6 to TRBJ2-7; 9 bases line up with TRBD2. V shed 5 bases, J shed 6 bases, and the junction held 11 bases outside the gene matches. Germline V gives CDR1 MNHNY, CDR2 SVGAGI (reference sequence). The CDR3 extends over 15 amino acids. The CDR3 loop reads CASSQLAGAPLEQYF. DNA for the CDR3: TGTGCCAGCAGTCAGTTAGCGGGGGCCCCCCTCGAGCAGTACTTC.

This chain joins TRBV4-1 and TRBJ2-2, with D perhaps matching TRBD1 (6 bases). There are 15 residues in the CDR3. Germline assignment: CDR1 MGHRA and CDR2 YSYEKL. V was trimmed by 1 base and J by 4 bases, leaving 10 bases between them. CDR3 loop: CASSQVQQGTGELFF. The CDR3 bases are TGCGCCAGCAGCCAAGTTCAACAGGGCACCGGGGAGCTGTTTTTT.

This chain joins TRBV27 and TRBJ2-7, with D uncertain. Germline V gene sequence: CDR1 MNHEY, CDR2 SMNVEV (reference sequence). The CDR3 length is 12 residues. With 6 bases removed from V and 4 bases from J, the gap between germline ends came to 10 bases. The CDR3 loop reads CASRKPGYEQYF. The CDR3 nucleotides are TGTGCCAGCAGGAAGCCCGGGTACGAGCAGTACTTC.

The chain uses TRBV5-8 and TRBJ2-1; TRBD1 matches 7 bases. This CDR3 is 15 amino acids long. Trimming took 4 bases from V and 4 from J; bases not matched to a gene: 8. In germline, CDR1 is SGHTS, CDR2 YDEGEE. Here the CDR3 DNA reads TGTGCCAGCAGCAAAGCCGGGACAGCTTACAATGAGCAGTTCTTC. Protein sequence: CASSKAGTAYNEQFF.

This clone was picked up one time. The gene calls are TRBV10-3 and TRBJ2-1; 7 bases are a match to TRBD2. The CDR3 spans 16 residues. CDR1 and CDR2 (germline): ENHRY, SYGVKD. Trimming removed 0 bases from V and 9 bases from J; junction bases left unmatched: 11. For the CDR3, the DNA is TGTGCCATCAGTGAGTCTCTTCAAGCGGGAAGGGGTGAGCAGTTCTTC. Protein product: CAISESLQAGRGEQFF.

This sequence joins TRBV19 and TRBJ2-3, with D possibly matching TRBD2 (6 bases). Trimming left V 4 bases short and J 1 base short, with 15 bases between. Looked up from germline, CDR1 is LNHDA and CDR2 is SQIVND (reference sequence). This CDR3 spans 16 amino acids. Written as DNA, the CDR3 is TGTGCCAGTAGTACAAACCCAGGCGGGGGCACAGATACGCAGTATTTT. Amino acids: CASSTNPGGGTDTQYF.

The V call is TRBV6-1, the J call TRBJ2-7, with D possibly TRBD2 on 6 matching bases. From germline, CDR1 is MNHNS and CDR2 SASEGT. Trimming cost V 2 bases and J 2 bases, with 16 bases left between them. The CDR3 is 16 amino acids. As DNA, the CDR3 is TGTGCCAGCAGTGAAACATGGTCGGGAGCAACCTACGAGCAGTACTTC. It specifies CASSETWSGATYEQYF.

The V and J genes are TRBV27 and TRBJ2-7, with D perhaps matching TRBD2 (5 bases). The V end lost 5 bases, the J end lost 2 bases, and 13 bases lay between the germline ends. The CDR3 spans 14 residues. The V gene's germline CDR1 is MNHEY and CDR2 SMNVEV (reference sequence). CDR3 bases: TGTGCCAGCAGTCCATCGGGATTCGCCTACGAGCAGTACTTC. Its translation is CASSPSGFAYEQYF.

V is TRBV6-4 and J is TRBJ2-7; D remains ambiguous. The V end lost 3 bases, the J end lost 3 bases, and 9 bases lay between the germline ends. Germline loops: CDR1 MRHNA, CDR2 SNTAGT. The CDR3 loop spans 13 amino acids. The CDR3 bases are TGTGCCAGCAGTGAACTCAATGGCTACGAGCAGTACTTC. Protein: CASSELNGYEQYF.

This clone was seen once. V and J are TRBV6-5 and TRBJ2-7; TRBD1 matches 9 bases. Trimming took 0 bases from V and 5 from J; bases not matched to a gene: 2. This CDR3 has 14 amino acids. Per germline, CDR1 MNHEY and CDR2 SVGAGI. This CDR3 reads CASSYSGTGNEQYF. CDR3 DNA sequence: TGTGCCAGCAGTTACTCAGGGACAGGGAACGAGCAGTACTTC.

The genes are TRBV28 and TRBJ2-3; D is ambiguous. Germline CDR1 is MDHEN and CDR2 is SYDVKM. V was pared by 7 bases and J by 2 bases, with 13 bases between. There are 14 residues in the CDR3. CDR3 sequence (DNA): TGTGCCAGCACCGAAGACACCTTCACAGATACGCAGTATTTT. It yields the protein CASTEDTFTDTQYF.

The table lists this clone with a count of one. The chain uses TRBV9 and TRBJ1-5; tentative D call: TRBD1 (6 bases). Trimming removed 2 bases from V and 5 bases from J, with 14 bases in between. The germline gives CDR1 SGDLS, CDR2 YYNGEE. This CDR3 spans 15 amino acids. CDR3 coding DNA: TGTGCCAGCAGCGTTGGTTGGGGGCCAGATCAGCCCCAGCATTTT. It specifies CASSVGWGPDQPQHF. Full variable domain (rest looked up from reference TRBV9 and TRBJ1-5): DSGVTQTPKHLITATGQRVTLRCSPRSGDLSVYWYQQSLDQGLQFLIQYYNGEERAKGNILERFSAQQFPDLHSELNLSSLELGDSALYFCASSVGWGPDQPQHFGDGTRLSIL.

Only a few counts were recorded for this clone. This chain uses TRBV6-1 with TRBJ1-2; unclear D gene. Germline V gene data show CDR1 as MNHNS and CDR2 as SASEGT. V lost 8 bases, J lost 5 bases, and 9 bases lay in between. This CDR3 contains 11 residues. The CDR3 DNA is TGTGCCAGCCGAATTGGGTATGGCTACACCTTC. As protein: CASRIGYGYTF.

The chain combines TRBV30 with TRBJ1-1; D might be TRBD1 (5 bases). The CDR3 totals 12 residues. CDR1 is GTSNPN, CDR2 SVGIG, per germline (reference sequence). CDR3 in amino acids: CAGLLRDTEAFF. CDR3 nucleotide sequence: TGTGCGGGGCTCCTAAGGGACACTGAAGCTTTCTTT.

The rearrangement links TRBV11-2 to TRBJ1-2; D is perhaps TRBD1 (6 bases). Trimming cost V 1 base and J 2 bases, with 8 bases left between them. CDR1 is SGHAT and CDR2 is FQNNGV in the germline V gene. The CDR3 has 14 amino acids. Here the CDR3 DNA reads TGTGCCAGCAGCTTAGCAGGGGAGAACTATGGCTACACCTTC. It specifies CASSLAGENYGYTF.